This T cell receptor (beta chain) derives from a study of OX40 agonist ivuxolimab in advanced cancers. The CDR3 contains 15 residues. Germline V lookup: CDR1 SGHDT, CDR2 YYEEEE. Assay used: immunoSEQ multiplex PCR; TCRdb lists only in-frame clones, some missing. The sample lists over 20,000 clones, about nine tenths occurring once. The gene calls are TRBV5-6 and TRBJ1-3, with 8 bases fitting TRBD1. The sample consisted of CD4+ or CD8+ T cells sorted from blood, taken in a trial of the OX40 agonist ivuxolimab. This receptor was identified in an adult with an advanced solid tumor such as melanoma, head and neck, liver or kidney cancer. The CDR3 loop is CAAPRTGSSGNTIYF. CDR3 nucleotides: TGTGCAGCACCTAGGACAGGGTCCTCTGGAAACACCATATATTTT.